Listed here are 6 T cell receptor beta chains from one sample, sequenced in a study of blood T cells in healthy people across ages. A sample-barcoded 5' primer and a J-beta primer mix were used in a second PCR of roughly 6 to 12 cycles. TCRdb used MiXCR to reprocess the 5' RACE reads, holding one entry per CDR3 protein. The sample holds approximately 1,700,000 distinct CDR3 sequences; about 39% are singletons and the top ten take 20% to 25%. The sample taken for sequencing was blood. Every receptor here comes from a human donor in good health.

The chain carries TRBV7-2 and TRBJ2-7; 8 bases agree with TRBD1. The J segment lost 5 bases and the V segment lost 5 bases, leaving 11 bases of the junction unmatched. This CDR3 has 15 amino acids. The germline V gene has CDR1 SGHTA and CDR2 FQGNSA. The CDR3 nucleotides read TGTGCCAGCAGCCTCCGGACAGGGCGCATCGACGAGCAGTACTTC. Amino acids: CASSLRTGRIDEQYF.

V and J are TRBV20-1 and TRBJ2-1; 13 nucleotides agree with TRBD2. This CDR3 has 15 residues. Looked up from germline, CDR1 is DFQATT and CDR2 is SNEGSKA (reference sequence). The V and J ends lost 5 bases and 2 bases, in that order; junction bases with no gene match: 3. The CDR3 region is CSADTSGGAYNEQFF. The CDR3 bases are TGCAGTGCTGATACTAGCGGGGGGGCCTACAATGAGCAGTTCTTC.

This clonotype was detected only a few times. The chain couples TRBV6-1 to TRBJ2-2, with 8 bases identical to TRBD1. Trimming cost V 8 bases and J 4 bases; bases outside gene matches: 18. Germline V gene data show CDR1 as MNHNS and CDR2 as SASEGT. The CDR3 has 18 amino acids. The CDR3 spells CASVDRANPPSFTGELFF. The CDR3 nucleotides read TGTGCCAGCGTGGACAGGGCAAACCCACCGTCTTTCACCGGGGAGCTGTTTTTT.

V gene TRBV7-2 combines with J gene TRBJ2-7, with D tentatively TRBD1 (6 bases). The DNA end is a closer match to TRBJ2-5, so the J assignment may be wrong. Germline V gene lookup returns CDR1 SGHTA and CDR2 FQGNSA. The CDR3 has 17 residues. CDR3 in amino acids: CAGTLRPTGTVAETQYF. The CDR3 DNA reads TGTGCCGGCACCCTCAGACCGACAGGTACCGTAGCGGAGACCCAGTACTTC.

This clonotype was picked up a small number of times. The V gene is TRBV29-1, the J gene TRBJ2-7; D unclear. The ends were cut back, 4 bases at V and 0 bases at J, with 13 bases in the middle. The germline CDR1 and CDR2 sequences are SQVTM and ANQGSEA. The CDR3 loop spans 14 amino acids. CDR3: CSVVPSGYSYEQYF. The CDR3 DNA follows: TGCAGCGTTGTGCCTTCCGGGTACTCCTACGAGCAGTACTTC.

The chain links TRBV4-3 to TRBJ1-1, with D possibly matching TRBD1 (6 bases). The V end lost 2 bases, the J end lost 10 bases, and 20 bases lay between the germline ends. CDR3 length: 15 amino acids. Germline V gives CDR1 LGHNA, CDR2 YSLEER. CDR3 sequence: CASSQYRSLGGPAFF. CDR3 nucleotide sequence: TGCGCCAGCAGCCAATATAGGAGCCTCGGGGGGCCAGCTTTCTTT.